This TCR beta chain was sequenced in a study of response to subunit inactivated influenza vaccine. Germline V gene lookup returns CDR1 MGHRA and CDR2 YSYEKL. The CDR3 contains 15 residues. Between the trimmed V and J ends, which lost 4 bases and 0 bases, there was a span of 13 bases. This clonotype was detected only a few times. TCRdb recomputed calls from the RT-PCR reads with MiXCR, one row per CDR3 protein. Here the sample spans 180,000 or so distinct CDR3 sequences, about an eighth being singletons. The sample also formed part of further work on T cells expressing NK-cell markers. That study adds: The cDNA for TCR beta came from 5'RACE template switching with UMIs.

The source was CD8+ T cells sorted from PBMCs, collected 11 to 12 days after vaccination. The chain joins TRBV4-1 to TRBJ2-7, with a tentative D call TRBD2 (6 bases). This TCR was sampled from a man in his fifties who received an inactivated influenza vaccine. CDR3: CASSPFRGISYEQYF. For the CDR3, the DNA is TGCGCCAGCAGCCCGTTTCGGGGGATCTCCTACGAGCAGTACTTC.